This TCR beta chain originates from a study of blood T cells in healthy people across ages. The CDR3 runs to 11 residues. Germline-derived CDR1 and CDR2 are SEHNR and FQNEAQ (reference sequence). The authors ran a second PCR of 7 to 11 cycles using a sample-barcoded 5' primer and a J-beta primer mix. TCRdb recomputed calls from the 5' RACE reads with MiXCR, one row per CDR3 protein. The sample lists about 1.4 million distinct CDR3 sequences, approximately 59% occurring once. As for this clonotype: Its cognate antigen is unknown.

Study-wide results and caveats: Possibly confounding the expanded clonotype changes was the fact that donor CMV status was unknown. Fewer expanded clones and more diversity marked long-lived versus aged donors. TCR beta diversity correlated strongly with naive T cell percentage.

The specimen was blood. This sequence was found in a man younger than 35 in good health. The rearrangement joins TRBV7-9 to TRBJ2-4, with no clear D. The DNA end is more similar to TRBJ2-7, so the J call may be wrong. DNA for the CDR3: TGTGCCAGCAGCACAACCTGCGAGCAGTACTTC. This codes for CASSTTCEQYF.